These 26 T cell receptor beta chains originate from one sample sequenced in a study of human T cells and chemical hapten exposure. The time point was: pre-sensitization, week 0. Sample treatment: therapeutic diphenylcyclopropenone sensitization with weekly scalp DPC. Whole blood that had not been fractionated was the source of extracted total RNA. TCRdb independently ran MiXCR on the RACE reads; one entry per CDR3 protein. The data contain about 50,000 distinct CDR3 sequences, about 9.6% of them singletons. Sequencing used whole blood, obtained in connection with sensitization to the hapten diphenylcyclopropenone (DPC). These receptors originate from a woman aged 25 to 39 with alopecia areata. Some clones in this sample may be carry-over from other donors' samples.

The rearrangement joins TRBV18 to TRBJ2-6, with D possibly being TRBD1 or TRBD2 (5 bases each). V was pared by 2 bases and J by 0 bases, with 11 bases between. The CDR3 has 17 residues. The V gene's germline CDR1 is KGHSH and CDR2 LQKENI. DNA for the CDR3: TGTGCCAGCTCACCAACCCCAGGGAGCTCTGGGGCCAACGTCCTGACTTTC. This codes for CASSPTPGSSGANVLTF.

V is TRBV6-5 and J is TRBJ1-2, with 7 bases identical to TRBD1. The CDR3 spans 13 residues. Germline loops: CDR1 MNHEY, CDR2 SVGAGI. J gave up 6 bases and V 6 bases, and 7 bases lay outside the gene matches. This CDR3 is CASRRGRRDGYTF. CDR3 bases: TGTGCCAGCAGAAGGGGGCGTAGGGATGGCTACACCTTC.

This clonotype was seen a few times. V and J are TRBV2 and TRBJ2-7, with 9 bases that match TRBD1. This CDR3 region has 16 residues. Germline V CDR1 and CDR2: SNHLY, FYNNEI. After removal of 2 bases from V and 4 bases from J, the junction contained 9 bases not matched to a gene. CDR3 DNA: TGTGCCAGCAGTGAAAGGGCCTGGACAGGGGAATACGAGCAGTACTTC. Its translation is CASSERAWTGEYEQYF.

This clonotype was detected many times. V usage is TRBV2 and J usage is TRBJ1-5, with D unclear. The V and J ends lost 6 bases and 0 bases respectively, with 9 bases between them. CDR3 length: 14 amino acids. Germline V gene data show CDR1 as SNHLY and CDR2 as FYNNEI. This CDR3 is CASSSGYSNQPQHF. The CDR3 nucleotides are TGTGCCAGCAGCTCAGGTTATAGCAATCAGCCCCAGCATTTT.

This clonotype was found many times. The CDR3 nucleotides are TGCGCCAGCAGCTTGGCCTTAATATCCGAGACCCAGTACTTC. Translated, it gives CASSLALISETQYF. The chain uses TRBV5-1 and TRBJ2-5, with no clear D. The CDR3 has 14 residues. Germline V gene lookup returns CDR1 SGHRS and CDR2 YFSETQ. Trimming pared 0 bases from V and 5 bases from J, leaving 11 bases between.

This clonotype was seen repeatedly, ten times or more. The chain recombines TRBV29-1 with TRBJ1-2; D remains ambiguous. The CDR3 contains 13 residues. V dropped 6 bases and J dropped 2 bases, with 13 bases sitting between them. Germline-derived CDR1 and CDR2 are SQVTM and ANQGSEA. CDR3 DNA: TGCAGCGTCCGACCAACTGTAAACTATGGCTACACCTTC. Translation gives CSVRPTVNYGYTF. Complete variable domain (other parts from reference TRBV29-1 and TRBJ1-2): SAVISQKPSRDICQRGTSLTIQCQVDSQVTMMFWYRQQPGQSLTLIATANQGSEATYESGFVIDKFPISRPNLTFSTLTVSNMSPEDSSIYLCSVRPTVNYGYTFGSGTRLTVV.

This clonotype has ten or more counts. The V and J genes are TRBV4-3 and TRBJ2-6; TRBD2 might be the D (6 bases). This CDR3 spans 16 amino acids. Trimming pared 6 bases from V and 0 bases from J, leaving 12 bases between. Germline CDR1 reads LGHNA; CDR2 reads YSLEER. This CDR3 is CASSQEGISGANVLTF. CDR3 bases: TGCGCCAGCAGTCAGGAGGGCATCTCTGGGGCCAACGTCCTGACTTTC.

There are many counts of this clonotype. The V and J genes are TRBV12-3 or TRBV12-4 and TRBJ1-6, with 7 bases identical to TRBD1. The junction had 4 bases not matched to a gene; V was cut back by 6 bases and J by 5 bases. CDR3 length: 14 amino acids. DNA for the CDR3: TGTGCCAGCAGCCACAGGGGACATAATTCACCCCTCCACTTT. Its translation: CASSHRGHNSPLHF.

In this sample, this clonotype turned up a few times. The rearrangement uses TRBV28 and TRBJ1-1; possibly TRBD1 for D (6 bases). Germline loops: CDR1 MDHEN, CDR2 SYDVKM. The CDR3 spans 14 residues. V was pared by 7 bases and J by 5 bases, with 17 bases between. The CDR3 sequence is CASNWRGLETEAFF. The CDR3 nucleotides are TGTGCCAGCAACTGGCGGGGGCTGGAAACTGAAGCTTTCTTT.

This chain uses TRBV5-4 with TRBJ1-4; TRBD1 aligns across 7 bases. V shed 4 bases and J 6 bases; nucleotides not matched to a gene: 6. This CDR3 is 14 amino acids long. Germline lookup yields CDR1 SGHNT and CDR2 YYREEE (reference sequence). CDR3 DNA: TGTGCCAGCAGCCCGGGACAGAGAGATGAAAAACTGTTTTTT. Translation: CASSPGQRDEKLFF. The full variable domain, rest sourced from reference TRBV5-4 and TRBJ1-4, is ETGVTQSPTHLIKTRGQQVTLRCSSQSGHNTVSWYQQALGQGPQFIFQYYREEENGRGNFPPRFSGLQFPNYSSELNVNALELDDSALYLCASSPGQRDEKLFFGSGTQLSVL.

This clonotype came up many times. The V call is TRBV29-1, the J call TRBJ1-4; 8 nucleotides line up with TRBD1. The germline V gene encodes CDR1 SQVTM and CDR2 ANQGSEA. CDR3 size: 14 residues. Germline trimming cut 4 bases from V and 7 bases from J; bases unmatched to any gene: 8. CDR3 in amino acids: CSVATGGVGEKLFF. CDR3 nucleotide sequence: TGCAGCGTTGCCACAGGGGGAGTCGGTGAAAAACTGTTTTTT.

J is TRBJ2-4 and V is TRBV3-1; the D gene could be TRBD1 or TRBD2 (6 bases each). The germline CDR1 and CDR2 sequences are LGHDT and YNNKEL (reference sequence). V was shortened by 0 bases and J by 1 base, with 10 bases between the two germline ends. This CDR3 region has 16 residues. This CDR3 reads CASSQDRGPAKNIQYF. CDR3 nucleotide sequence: TGTGCCAGCAGCCAAGATCGGGGGCCGGCCAAAAACATTCAGTACTTC. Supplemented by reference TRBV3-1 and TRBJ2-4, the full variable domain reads DTAVSQTPKYLVTQMGNDKSIKCEQNLGHDTMYWYKQDSKKFLKIMFSYNNKELIINETVPNRFSPKSPDKAHLNLHINSLELGDSAVYFCASSQDRGPAKNIQYFGAGTRLSVL.

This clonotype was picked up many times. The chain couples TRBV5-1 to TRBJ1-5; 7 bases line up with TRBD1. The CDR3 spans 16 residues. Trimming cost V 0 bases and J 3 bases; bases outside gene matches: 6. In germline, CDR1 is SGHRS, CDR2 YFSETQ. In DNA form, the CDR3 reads TGCGCCAGCAGCTTGGGAACAGGGGCGGACAATCAGCCCCAGCATTTT. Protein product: CASSLGTGADNQPQHF.

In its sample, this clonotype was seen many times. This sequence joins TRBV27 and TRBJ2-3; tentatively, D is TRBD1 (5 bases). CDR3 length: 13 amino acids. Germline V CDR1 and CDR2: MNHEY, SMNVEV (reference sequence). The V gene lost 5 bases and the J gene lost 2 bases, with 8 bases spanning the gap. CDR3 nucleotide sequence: TGTGCCAGCAGTCCCAGGGTCACAGATACGCAGTATTTT. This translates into CASSPRVTDTQYF.

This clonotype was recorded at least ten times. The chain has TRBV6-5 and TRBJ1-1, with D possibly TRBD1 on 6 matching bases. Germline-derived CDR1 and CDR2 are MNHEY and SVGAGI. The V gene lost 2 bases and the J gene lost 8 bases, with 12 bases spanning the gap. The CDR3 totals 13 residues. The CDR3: CASSYGQRFEAFF. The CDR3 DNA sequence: TGTGCCAGCAGTTACGGACAGCGGTTCGAAGCTTTCTTT.

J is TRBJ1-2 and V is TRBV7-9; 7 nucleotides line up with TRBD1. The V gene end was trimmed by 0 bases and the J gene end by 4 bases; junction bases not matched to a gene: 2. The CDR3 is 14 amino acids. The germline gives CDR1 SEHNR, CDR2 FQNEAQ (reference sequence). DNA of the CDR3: TGTGCCAGCAGCTTAGCCGGGACAGTCTATGGCTACACCTTC. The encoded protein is CASSLAGTVYGYTF. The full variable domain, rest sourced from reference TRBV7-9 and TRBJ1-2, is DTGVSQNPRHKITKRGQNVTFRCDPISEHNRLYWYRQTLGQGPEFLTYFQNEAQLEKSRLLSDRFSAERPKGSFSTLEIQRTEQGDSAMYLCASSLAGTVYGYTFGSGTRLTVV.

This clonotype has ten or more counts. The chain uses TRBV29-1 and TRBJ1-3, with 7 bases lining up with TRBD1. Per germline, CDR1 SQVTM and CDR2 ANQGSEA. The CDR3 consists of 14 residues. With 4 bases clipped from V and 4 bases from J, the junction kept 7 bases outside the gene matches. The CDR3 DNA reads TGCAGCGTTGCGGTGACAGGGTCAGGAAACACCATATATTTT. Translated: CSVAVTGSGNTIYF.

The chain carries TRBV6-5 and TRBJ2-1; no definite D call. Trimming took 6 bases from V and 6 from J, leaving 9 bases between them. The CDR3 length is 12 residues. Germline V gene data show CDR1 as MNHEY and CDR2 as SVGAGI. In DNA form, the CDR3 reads TGTGCCAGCAGCCCGGGCCTCAATGAGCAGTTCTTC. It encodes CASSPGLNEQFF.

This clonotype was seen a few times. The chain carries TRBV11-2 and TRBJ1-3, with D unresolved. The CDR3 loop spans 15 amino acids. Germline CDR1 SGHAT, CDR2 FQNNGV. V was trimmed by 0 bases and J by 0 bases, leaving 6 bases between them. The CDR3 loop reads CASSLDAGSGNTIYF. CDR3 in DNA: TGTGCCAGCAGCTTAGATGCGGGCTCTGGAAACACCATATATTTT.

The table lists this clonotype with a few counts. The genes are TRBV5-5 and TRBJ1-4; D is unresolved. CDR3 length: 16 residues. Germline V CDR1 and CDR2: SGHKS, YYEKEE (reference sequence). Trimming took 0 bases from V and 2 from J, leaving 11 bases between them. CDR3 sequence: CASSLAEGGTNEKLFF. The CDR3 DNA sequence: TGTGCCAGCAGCTTGGCGGAGGGAGGCACTAATGAAAAACTGTTTTTT.

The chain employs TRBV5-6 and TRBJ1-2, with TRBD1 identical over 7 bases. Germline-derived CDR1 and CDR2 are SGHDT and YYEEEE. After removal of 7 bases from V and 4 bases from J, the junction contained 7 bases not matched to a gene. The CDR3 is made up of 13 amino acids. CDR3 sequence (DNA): TGTGCCAGCGGAGGGGGCGCCGGCTATGGCTACACCTTC. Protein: CASGGGAGYGYTF.

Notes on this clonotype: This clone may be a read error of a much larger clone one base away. CDR3 sequence: CRAQGYTDRVNYGYTF. In DNA, the CDR3 is TGCAGAGCCCAAGGTTACACCGACCGTGTTAACTATGGCTACACCTTC. The chain employs TRBV20-1 and TRBJ1-2, with unresolved D. The CDR3 contains 16 residues. CDR1 is DFQATT and CDR2 is SNEGSKA in the germline V gene (reference sequence).

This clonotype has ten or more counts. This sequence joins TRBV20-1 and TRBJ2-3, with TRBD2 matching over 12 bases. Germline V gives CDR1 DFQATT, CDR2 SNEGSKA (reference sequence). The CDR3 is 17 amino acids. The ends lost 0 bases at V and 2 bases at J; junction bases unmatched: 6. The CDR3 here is CSARDRASGGATDTQYF. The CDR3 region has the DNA TGCAGTGCTAGAGATCGGGCTAGCGGGGGGGCCACAGATACGCAGTATTTT.

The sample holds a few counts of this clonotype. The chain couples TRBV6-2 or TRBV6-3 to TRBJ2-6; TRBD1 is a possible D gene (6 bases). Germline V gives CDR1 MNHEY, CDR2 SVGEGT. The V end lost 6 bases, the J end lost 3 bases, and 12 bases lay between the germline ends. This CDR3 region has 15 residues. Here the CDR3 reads CASRYTGYGANVLTF. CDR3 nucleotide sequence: TGTGCCAGCAGATACACAGGGTATGGGGCCAACGTCCTGACTTTC.

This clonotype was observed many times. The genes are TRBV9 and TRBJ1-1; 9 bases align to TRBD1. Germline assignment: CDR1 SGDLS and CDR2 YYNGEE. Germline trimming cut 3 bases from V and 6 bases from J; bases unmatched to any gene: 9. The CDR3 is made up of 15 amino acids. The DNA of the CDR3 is TGTGCCAGCAGCGCAGATACAGGGGGCACGGCTGAAGCTTTCTTT. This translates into CASSADTGGTAEAFF.

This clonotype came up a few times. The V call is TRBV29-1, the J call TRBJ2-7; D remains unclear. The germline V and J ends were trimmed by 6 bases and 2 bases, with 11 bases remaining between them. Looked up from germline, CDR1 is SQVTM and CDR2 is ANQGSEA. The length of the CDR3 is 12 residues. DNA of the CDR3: TGCAGCGTCCTGGCGAGTACCTACGAGCAGTACTTC. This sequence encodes CSVLASTYEQYF.